This T cell receptor beta chain was captured in a study of T cell clonotyping in hematopoietic cell transplantation. There are a few counts of this clone. Its antigen remains unknown. Measured with immunoSEQ multiplex PCR; TCRdb has only the in-frame clones, and not every one. The data show under 9,500 clones, with roughly 85% seen just once and about 45% held by the top ten. CDR1 is SEHNR, CDR2 FQNEAQ, per germline (reference sequence). The CDR3 is 12 amino acids. V lost 1 base and J 3 bases, leaving 3 bases between the germline ends. Whole-study results and caveats: Broader posttransplant TCR repertoire diversity was predicted by graft donor and pretransplant recipient Inverse Simpson Index values. Recipient TCR diversity dropped after transplant; expanded clonotypes rose from day 30 to 180. Few recipient clonotypes overlapped donors; over 95% were de novo at given depth.

Blood collection times were about day -28 and days 30, 100, 180 posttransplant. The receptor comes from a female patient aged 45-60 years who had an allogeneic stem cell transplant from a related donor, so the T cells may come from the graft donor. Some clones in this sample may be carry-over from other donors' samples. The chain is built from TRBV7-9 and TRBJ1-2; no reliable D call. Sequenced here: peripheral blood mononuclear cells, sampled 180 days after allogeneic stem cell transplant. CDR3 region: CASSLEYYGYTF. The DNA for the CDR3 is TGTGCCAGCAGCTTAGAATACTATGGCTACACCTTC.